This record concerns one T cell receptor (beta chain) sequence. The sample originates from a study of shared clonotypes between healthy human individuals. Trimming took 1 base from V and 4 from J; bases not matched to a gene: 13. The CDR3 covers 17 residues. Germline loops: CDR1 MGHRA, CDR2 YSYEKL. Original data processing: Junction-only immunoSEQ data arrived without quality scores, meaning filtering differed. TCRdb's copy holds only in-frame clones and misses some; the assay was immunoSEQ multiplex PCR. For V, J and clone size, that table is used; D and trimming come from the DNA. Among around 530,000 clones listed, around 80% were seen once. There were no recent acute infections or vaccinations among the donors, who were healthy HIV-negative adults.

Specimen: PBMCs. The source of this sequence is a woman between 40 and 50 years old in good health. Some clones in this sample may be carry-over from other donors' samples. V gene TRBV4-1 combines with J gene TRBJ2-7; TRBD2 agrees at 7 bases. CDR3 sequence (DNA): TGCGCCAGCAGCCAAGGATCTCGCGGGAGAACGGCGTACGAGCAGTACTTC. Protein sequence: CASSQGSRGRTAYEQYF.